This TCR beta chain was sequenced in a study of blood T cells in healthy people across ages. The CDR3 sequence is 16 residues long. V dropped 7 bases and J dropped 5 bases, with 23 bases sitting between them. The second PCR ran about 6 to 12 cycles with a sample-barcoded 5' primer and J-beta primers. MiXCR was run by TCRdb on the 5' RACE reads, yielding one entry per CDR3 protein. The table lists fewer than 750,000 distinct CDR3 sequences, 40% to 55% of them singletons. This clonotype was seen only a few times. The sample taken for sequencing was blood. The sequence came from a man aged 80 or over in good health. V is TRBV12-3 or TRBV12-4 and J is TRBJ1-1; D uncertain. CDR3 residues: CASKRMVYTPLTEAFF. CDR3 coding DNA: TGTGCCAGCAAACGGATGGTATACACCCCACTGACTGAAGCTTTCTTT.